This T cell receptor beta chain is drawn from a study of CD8 T cells in ankylosing spondylitis (dated by TCRdb to about 2017). As for the study more broadly: The study profiled T cell receptor beta repertoires in healthy donors and ankylosing spondylitis patients to find disease-linked TCR variants. The whole study cohort included some 100 healthy donors and around 24 ankylosing spondylitis patients. Peripheral blood was sampled, and synovial fluid was additionally collected from ankylosing spondylitis patients.

As concerns this clonotype: It lacks a known antigen. Base-call qualities are not available, and no considerably larger clone is one nucleotide away.

Sequencing was performed on an Illumina HiSeq 2500. Quantitative 5'-RACE with molecular barcodes was used to prepare TCR beta libraries. As for the original processing: A new computational method, built on a probabilistic model of VDJ rearrangement, was used to identify disease-linked TCR variants. Starting from the raw public reads, TCRdb applied fastp trimming at Q25, assembled clones with MiXCR and retained in-frame beta chains. When rows share a CDR3 protein, they turn into one entry using the most common DNA and genes. It is TCRdb's table, rather than the study itself, that gives the V and J calls and clone size. Present in this sample are roughly 190,000 distinct CDR3 sequences, around 13% of which were seen just once. Clones ranked in the top ten supply approximately 15% of the sample. From the germline V gene, CDR1 is WSHSY and CDR2 is SAAADI. At the junction V is shortened by 10 bases and J by 8 bases, with 23 bases in between. The CDR3 goes from the cysteine to the phenylalanine over 14 residues. The DNA shown is the 42-base CDR3, in frame from base 1.

Results the study describes overall, beyond this receptor: According to the report, matched synovial fluid samples from ankylosing spondylitis patients were significantly enriched for the disease-linked clones. A TCR beta motif of seven or eight highly homologous amino acid variants appeared characteristic of blood from ankylosing spondylitis patients. The disease-linked clones showed a CD8+ phenotype and occurred at relatively low frequencies in peripheral blood. Some of the motif variants had been reported before in the synovial fluid and blood of reactive arthritis patients, a finding that suggests common disease-initiation mechanisms.

The clonotype was recovered from a male donor with ankylosing spondylitis or in good health (not recorded which). Material: blood, either unsorted or a sorted T cell fraction (not recorded which). The rearrangement joined TRBV10-2 to TRBJ1-2; no D segment can be confidently identified. The CDR3 protein is CATGNGSKIGGYTF. At the DNA level, the sequence is TGCGCCACCGGCAACGGGAGTAAAATCGGGGGCTACACCTTC.